Included here is one T cell receptor (beta chain) sequence, with context. Its antigen is undetermined. Germline-derived CDR1 and CDR2 are SNHLY and FYNNEI. After removal of 7 bases from V and 6 bases from J, the junction contained 3 bases not matched to a gene. The CDR3 covers 14 residues. The sample originates from a study of cytomegalovirus exposure and HLA in healthy donors. General study results and limits: Common viral pathogens seemed to be connected with several of the most significant clusters, according to a later analysis. Generally TCR sequences proved uncommon, though certain public TCRs appeared in numerous donors. The authors later linked a missense DCLRE1C variant to TCR beta V- and J-gene trimming. Analysis performed later found approximately 17,000 TCR beta sequences associated with HLA alleles at 0.05 false discovery rate.

The primer mix had 60 Vbeta and 13 Jbeta primers. Only in-frame clones appear in the TCRdb table, and some are missing; sequencing was by immunoSEQ multiplex PCR. Its table lists about 170,000 clones. Sequences were obtained from PBMCs. V gene TRBV2 combines with J gene TRBJ2-1; 13 nucleotides match TRBD2. The clonotype comes from a woman between 18 and 29 years old in good health and CMV-seropositive. This CDR3 reads CASTGTSGINEQFF. Here the CDR3 DNA reads TGTGCCAGCACCGGGACTAGCGGGATCAATGAGCAGTTCTTC.